This entry lists 3 T cell receptor beta chains sequenced from one sample in a study of breast tumors, draining lymph nodes, adjacent tissues. One entry per CDR3 protein, called by TCRdb with MiXCR from the multiplex PCR reads. This sample carries 250,000 or so distinct CDR3 sequences, about 33% of them seen once, and the ten largest clones take more than 0.85%. The lymph nodes were axillary draining lymph nodes from breast cancer patients. The sequencing input was axillary lymph node tissue. The receptors were gathered from a female donor with breast cancer. Some clones in this sample may be carry-over from other donors' samples.

This clonotype was seen at least ten times. The chain has TRBV9 and TRBJ1-2, with TRBD1 matching 7 bases. This CDR3 spans 13 amino acids. Germline trimming cut 0 bases from V and 5 bases from J; bases unmatched to any gene: 1. In germline, CDR1 is SGDLS, CDR2 YYNGEE. Written as DNA, the CDR3 is TGTGCCAGCAGCGTAGACAGGGGATATGGCTACACCTTC. The encoded protein is CASSVDRGYGYTF.

This clonotype has ten or more counts. The genes are TRBV4-1 and TRBJ2-7; D gene unclear. The germline V gene encodes CDR1 MGHRA and CDR2 YSYEKL. V was cut by 3 bases and J by 5 bases, with 20 bases left in between. The CDR3 has 16 residues. CDR3 loop: CASSQLLGLSTDEQYF. The DNA of the CDR3 is TGCGCCAGCAGCCAGTTGCTGGGGTTAAGTACGGACGAGCAGTACTTC.

As for this clonotype: This could be a read error, since a much larger clone is one nucleotide away. This sequence joins TRBV6-5 and TRBJ1-5; D is unclear. V shed 6 bases and J shed 0 bases, with 9 bases lying between them. The CDR3 sequence is 14 residues long. The germline V gene encodes CDR1 MNHEY and CDR2 SVGAGI. Here the CDR3 reads CASSRKRSNQPQHF. CDR3 coding DNA: TGTGCCAGCAGCCGGAAACGTAGCAATCAGCCCCAGCATTTT.